This record covers a single T cell receptor (beta chain). This sample stems from a study of cytomegalovirus exposure and HLA in healthy donors. Germline lookup yields CDR1 KGHSH and CDR2 LQKENI. The CDR3 is 17 amino acids. The junction had 8 bases not matched to a gene; V was cut back by 0 bases and J by 3 bases. PCR involved 60 Vbeta and 13 Jbeta primers. Here immunoSEQ multiplex PCR was the method, and the copy in TCRdb shows in-frame clones only, minus some. The sample carries roughly 98,000 clones, more than 60% recorded once. What was sequenced was PBMCs. The chain joins TRBV18 to TRBJ2-1, with 7 bases identical to TRBD2. The sequence was obtained from a man aged 50 to 60 in good health and CMV-seronegative. The CDR3 DNA is TGTGCCAGCTCACCACCCCGAGCTAGCGGAGACTACAATGAGCAGTTCTTC. It codes for CASSPPRASGDYNEQFF.